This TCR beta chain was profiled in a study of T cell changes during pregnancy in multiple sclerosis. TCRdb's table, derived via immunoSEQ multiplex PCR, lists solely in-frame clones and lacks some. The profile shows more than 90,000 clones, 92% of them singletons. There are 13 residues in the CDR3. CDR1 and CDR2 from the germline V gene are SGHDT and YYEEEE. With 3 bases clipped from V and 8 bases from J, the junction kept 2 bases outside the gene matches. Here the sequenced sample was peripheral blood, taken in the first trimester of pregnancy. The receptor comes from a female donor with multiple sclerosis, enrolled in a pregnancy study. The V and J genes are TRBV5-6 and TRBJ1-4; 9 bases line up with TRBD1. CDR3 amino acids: CASSWDRAEKLFF. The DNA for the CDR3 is TGTGCCAGCAGCTGGGACAGGGCGGAAAAACTGTTTTTT.